This T cell receptor (beta chain) originates from a study of blood T cell repertoires in COVID-19. The J segment lost 5 bases and the V segment lost 5 bases, leaving 6 bases of the junction unmatched. Germline assignment: CDR1 SEHNR and CDR2 FQNEAQ (reference sequence). This CDR3 is built from 15 residues. Data came from immunoSEQ multiplex PCR; TCRdb stores just in-frame clones and leaves some out. This sample yields approximately 26,000 clones, of which roughly nine tenths are seen a single time; roughly half belongs to the top ten. Specimen: peripheral blood. The origin of this receptor is a human donor with acute or convalescent COVID-19. The donor label of this sample is uncertain. The V call is TRBV7-9, the J call TRBJ2-3; 11 bases line up with TRBD2. CDR3 loop: CASSVSGGAGDTQYF. CDR3 sequence (DNA): TGTGCCAGCAGCGTTAGCGGGGGGGCCGGAGATACGCAGTATTTT.